Shown below are 23 T cell receptor beta chains from a single sample sequenced in a study of identical twins. TCRdb re-called the 5' RACE reads through MiXCR, storing one row per CDR3 protein. This table holds 500,000 to 550,000 distinct CDR3 sequences, 20% to 25% found once. The sample was also reused in another study, on yellow fever vaccine responses in identical twins.

Sequencing used CD4+ T cells sorted from blood. Receptor source: a woman under 30 in good health.

This clonotype was counted only a few times. The gene calls are TRBV25-1 and TRBJ2-3; D is ambiguous. The ends were cut back, 4 bases at V and 0 bases at J, with 20 bases in the middle. Germline-derived CDR1 and CDR2 are MGHDK and SYGVNS. The CDR3 covers 18 residues. The CDR3 DNA sequence: TGTGCCAGCAGTGTCCAGACACCCTTGTGGGCAAGCACAGATACGCAGTATTTT. Protein sequence: CASSVQTPLWASTDTQYF.

V is TRBV20-1 and J is TRBJ1-4; D perhaps matches TRBD1 (5 bases). The CDR3 is made up of 14 amino acids. Germline V gives CDR1 DFQATT, CDR2 SNEGSKA (reference sequence). V was trimmed by 3 bases and J by 4 bases, leaving 12 bases between them. The CDR3 sequence: CSASQGLINEKLFF. The CDR3 nucleotides read TGCAGTGCTAGTCAGGGACTGATTAATGAAAAACTGTTTTTT.

The chain joins TRBV7-9 to TRBJ2-3; either TRBD1 or TRBD2 may supply D (5 bases each). CDR3 size: 14 residues. The ends were cut back, 4 bases at V and 1 base at J, with 9 bases in the middle. Germline loops: CDR1 SEHNR, CDR2 FQNEAQ (reference sequence). The CDR3 reads CASSSWDGTDTQYF. Written as DNA, the CDR3 is TGTGCCAGCAGCTCGTGGGACGGCACAGATACGCAGTATTTT.

This clonotype was picked up a small number of times. The chain carries TRBV7-8 and TRBJ2-2; D not certain. Trimming stripped 3 bases from V and 4 bases from J, with 6 bases between. Germline-derived CDR1 and CDR2 are SGHVS and FQNEAQ. This CDR3 is 13 amino acids long. The DNA of the CDR3 is TGTGCCAGCAGCTTGCTAGTCACCGGGGAGCTGTTTTTT. Its translation is CASSLLVTGELFF. Full variable domain (rest looked up from reference TRBV7-8 and TRBJ2-2): GAGVSQSPRYKVAKRGQDVALRCDPISGHVSLFWYQQALGQGPEFLTYFQNEAQLDKSGLPSDRFFAERPEGSVSTLKIQRTQQEDSAVYLCASSLLVTGELFFGEGSRLTVL.

This sequence joins TRBV7-2 and TRBJ1-3; no reliable D call. Trimming took 5 bases from V and 0 from J, leaving 8 bases between them. CDR3 length: 14 amino acids. Germline CDR1 and CDR2: SGHTA and FQGNSA. The CDR3, as DNA: TGTGCCAGCAGCCCTCACAACTCTGGAAACACCATATATTTT. It codes for CASSPHNSGNTIYF.

This rearrangement joins TRBV12-3 or TRBV12-4 to TRBJ2-1; 8 nucleotides align to TRBD2. Losses at the gene ends were 5 bases for V and 9 bases for J; bases not matched to a gene: 27. The CDR3 covers 20 residues. CDR3 sequence: CASSLPGFSGGRLSIGEQFF. CDR3 in DNA: TGTGCCAGCAGTCTCCCTGGGTTTTCCGGCGGGAGGTTGAGTATTGGTGAGCAGTTCTTC.

This clonotype turned up a few times. The chain uses TRBV6-1 and TRBJ2-3; D is uncertain. The CDR3 is 15 amino acids. The germline V and J ends were trimmed by 1 base and 4 bases, with 12 bases remaining between them. The germline V gene has CDR1 MNHNS and CDR2 SASEGT. This chain's CDR3 is CASSEGAQEPDTQYF. CDR3 nucleotide sequence: TGTGCCAGCAGTGAAGGGGCTCAGGAGCCAGATACGCAGTATTTT.

This clonotype was seen only a few times. This rearrangement joins TRBV7-3 to TRBJ2-3; no definite D call. Germline CDR1 SGHTA, CDR2 FQGTGA. CDR3 length: 14 amino acids. Between the trimmed V and J ends, which lost 2 bases and 3 bases, there was a span of 9 bases. CDR3: CASSLLLSTDTQYF. Here the CDR3 DNA reads TGTGCCAGCAGCTTATTACTATCTACAGATACGCAGTATTTT.

In its sample, this clonotype was seen once. The gene calls are TRBV19 and TRBJ2-1, with 7 nucleotides matching TRBD1. CDR1 LNHDA and CDR2 SQIVND come from the germline V gene (reference sequence). This CDR3 has 15 amino acids. Trimming at V came to 2 bases and at J to 5 bases, leaving 6 bases not matched to a gene. In nucleotides, the CDR3 is TGTGCCAGTAGTATATGGGACAGCAAGAACAATGAGCAGTTCTTC. Residues: CASSIWDSKNNEQFF.

The chain joins TRBV3-1 to TRBJ2-3; tentatively, D is TRBD2 (6 bases). There are 14 residues in the CDR3. Looked up from germline, CDR1 is LGHDT and CDR2 is YNNKEL (reference sequence). V was clipped by 7 bases and J by 3 bases, with 14 bases between them. CDR3 sequence (DNA): TGTGCCAGCACCCAGACTAGGAGGACAGATACGCAGTATTTT. Residues: CASTQTRRTDTQYF.

This chain joins TRBV7-9 and TRBJ2-7; the D gene is possibly TRBD2 (6 bases). In germline, CDR1 is SEHNR, CDR2 FQNEAQ (reference sequence). V was shortened by 1 base and J by 7 bases, with 11 bases between the two germline ends. The CDR3 length is 13 residues. CDR3 in amino acids: CASSLGQAGEQYF. CDR3 sequence (DNA): TGTGCCAGCAGCTTAGGGCAGGCGGGGGAGCAGTACTTC.

This clonotype was counted only a few times. The chain recombines TRBV15 with TRBJ2-2; D unclear. Trimming took 0 bases from V and 6 from J, leaving 14 bases between them. CDR3 length: 16 amino acids. Per the germline V gene, CDR1 is LNHNV and CDR2 is YYDKDF (reference sequence). The CDR3 DNA reads TGTGCCACCAGCAGAGATAAGCAGGCTGGGGCCGGGGAGCTGTTTTTT. This encodes CATSRDKQAGAGELFF.

The CDR3 DNA reads TGTGCCAGCAGCCCACGACCAGGGTTCTCCTACAATGAGCAGTTCTTC. It is translated as CASSPRPGFSYNEQFF. This sequence joins TRBV6-1 and TRBJ2-1, with TRBD1 as a possible D gene (5 bases). CDR3 length: 16 residues. Germline V lookup: CDR1 MNHNS, CDR2 SASEGT. Trimming left V 6 bases short and J 0 bases short, with 15 bases between.

This chain joins TRBV7-2 and TRBJ2-1; D not certain. Between the trimmed V and J ends, which lost 5 bases and 5 bases, there was a span of 10 bases. CDR1 is SGHTA and CDR2 is FQGNSA in the germline V gene. The CDR3 runs 13 residues. In nucleotides, the CDR3 is TGTGCCAGCAGCAAAAATAGAGACAATGAGCAGTTCTTC. It codes for CASSKNRDNEQFF. Looking up the rest from reference TRBV7-2 and TRBJ2-1 gives the full variable domain: GAGVSQSPSNKVTEKGKDVELRCDPISGHTALYWYRQSLGQGLEFLIYFQGNSAPDKSGLPSDRFSAERTGGSVSTLTIQRTQQEDSAVYLCASSKNRDNEQFFGPGTRLTVL.

In its sample, this clonotype was seen a few times. This rearrangement joins TRBV24-1 to TRBJ2-6, with TRBD2 matching 9 bases. V lost 2 bases to trimming and J lost 4 bases; unmatched junction nucleotides: 11. CDR3 size: 19 residues. Germline CDR1 and CDR2: KGHDR and SFDVKD. CDR3 sequence reads: CATSDSPGLAGPGANVLTF. The CDR3 DNA follows: TGTGCCACCAGTGATTCTCCGGGACTAGCAGGCCCAGGGGCCAACGTCCTGACTTTC.

Details on this clonotype: A much larger clone lies one base from this, so it may be a read error. The chain uses TRBV6-4 and TRBJ2-2; 10 positions agree with TRBD1. Trimming removed 6 bases from V and 5 bases from J; junction bases left unmatched: 3. CDR3 length: 14 residues. Germline CDR1 is MRHNA and CDR2 is SNTAGT. The CDR3 spells CASRGTGETGELFF. The CDR3, as DNA: TGTGCCAGCAGAGGGACAGGGGAGACCGGGGAGCTGTTTTTT.

This chain uses TRBV3-1 with TRBJ1-2; TRBD1 matches at 11 bases. CDR1 and CDR2 from the germline V gene are LGHDT and YNNKEL (reference sequence). V shed 2 bases and J 4 bases; nucleotides not matched to a gene: 9. The CDR3 length is 17 residues. CDR3 nucleotides: TGTGCCAGCAGCCAACGACACCGGGACAGGGGGACCTATGGCTACACCTTC. It yields the protein CASSQRHRDRGTYGYTF.

V and J are TRBV20-1 and TRBJ2-3; 8 bases line up with TRBD2. The CDR3 has 15 amino acids. The V segment lost 0 bases and the J segment 4 bases; nucleotides outside the gene matches: 6. Per the germline V gene, CDR1 is DFQATT and CDR2 is SNEGSKA (reference sequence). The CDR3 DNA sequence: TGCAGTGCTAGAGATAGGATTAGCGGGGCAGATACGCAGTATTTT. Its translation: CSARDRISGADTQYF.

This clonotype was picked up a small number of times. The chain uses TRBV24-1 and TRBJ2-1, with a tentative D call TRBD1 (5 bases). The CDR3 totals 15 residues. V was cut by 2 bases and J by 8 bases, with 15 bases left in between. Germline CDR1 is KGHDR and CDR2 is SFDVKD. Here the CDR3 reads CATSDSLGRVDEQFF. The CDR3 DNA reads as TGTGCCACCAGTGATTCCCTGGGCAGGGTGGATGAGCAGTTCTTC.

J is TRBJ2-3 and V is TRBV2; TRBD1 aligns across 8 bases. The germline CDR1 and CDR2 sequences are SNHLY and FYNNEI. Trimming cost V 4 bases and J 4 bases; bases outside gene matches: 4. This CDR3 is 14 amino acids long. This CDR3 is CASSVQGAADTQYF. The CDR3 DNA is TGTGCCAGCAGTGTCCAGGGGGCCGCAGATACGCAGTATTTT. Combining the CDR3 with reference TRBV2 and TRBJ2-3 gives the whole variable domain EPEVTQTPSHQVTQMGQEVILRCVPISNHLYFYWYRQILGQKVEFLVSFYNNEISEKSEIFDDQFSVERPDGSNFTLKIRSTKLEDSAMYFCASSVQGAADTQYFGPGTRLTVL.

This clonotype was counted only a few times. This chain connects TRBV12-3 or TRBV12-4 to TRBJ2-7; possible D gene TRBD1, 5 bases. This CDR3 comprises 14 residues. Trimming removed 7 bases at V and 1 base at J, with 14 bases between. The CDR3 DNA reads as TGTGCCAGCAACCCTAGGGGTGGTTCCTACGAGCAGTACTTC. It translates to CASNPRGGSYEQYF.

This clonotype was picked up a small number of times. This sequence joins TRBV7-8 and TRBJ2-1; possible D gene TRBD2, 6 bases. The CDR3 extends over 15 amino acids. Germline V gene data show CDR1 as SGHVS and CDR2 as FQNEAQ. Deletions cut 6 bases from V and 7 bases from J, with 19 bases between. The CDR3 spells CASSAGRTPGNEQFF. Written as DNA, the CDR3 is TGTGCCAGCAGTGCGGGGAGAACGCCTGGGAATGAGCAGTTCTTC.

The chain employs TRBV3-1 and TRBJ1-2; D is uncertain. V lost 0 bases and J 7 bases, leaving 9 bases between the germline ends. Per the germline V gene, CDR1 is LGHDT and CDR2 is YNNKEL (reference sequence). CDR3 length: 13 residues. CDR3 region: CASSQDLAGGYTF. CDR3 bases: TGTGCCAGCAGCCAAGATCTTGCGGGTGGCTACACCTTC.